This TCR beta chain was captured by sequencing in a study of blood T cell repertoires in COVID-19. The CDR3 is 16 amino acids. The germline V gene has CDR1 GTSNPN and CDR2 SVGIG (reference sequence). The V and J ends lost 7 bases and 2 bases, in that order; junction bases with no gene match: 11. In the original workflow: Cell counts per sample came from amplifying reference gene primers. Sequenced by immunoSEQ multiplex PCR; TCRdb stores in-frame clones only, minus some. V, J and clone size were drawn from that table, and D and trimming were deduced from the DNA. Here the sample spans around 70,000 clones, less than 85% being singletons.

Specimen: peripheral blood. The chain has TRBV30 and TRBJ1-2, with TRBD1 identical over 12 bases. This clonotype was sampled from a man in his 60s with acute or convalescent COVID-19. The DNA of the CDR3 is TGTGCCTCGCTACCGGGACAGGGGGCATTGAACTATGGCTACACCTTC. It yields the protein CASLPGQGALNYGYTF.